The rows below give T cell receptor beta chains drawn from one sample of a study of beta chain features in type 1 diabetes. The table came from immunoSEQ multiplex PCR; TCRdb's copy has only in-frame clones and leaves some out. The data show roughly 610,000 clones, 15% to 18% seen once. Sequenced input: naive CD4+ T cells from blood. The source of these receptors is a man between 18 and 29 years old in good health. Both conserved end residues are part of each CDR3. D genes are given only for firm matches. For some rows the clone size is stated as once, few or many, or as a class when expanded; others skip it.

clone_size	v_call	d_call	j_call	cdr3_aa	cdr3_nt
few	TRBV9	-	TRBJ1-1	CASRVGTANTEAFF	TGTGCCAGCAGGGTCGGCACAGCGAACACTGAAGCTTTCTTT
few	TRBV7-2	TRBD1	TRBJ1-1	CASSSWTGPTVGAFF	TGTGCCAGCAGCTCGTGGACAGGACCCACTGTTGGAGCTTTCTTT
few	TRBV18	TRBD1	TRBJ1-4	CASSPDRAVVGEKLFF	TGTGCCAGCTCACCGGACAGGGCAGTCGTCGGTGAAAAACTGTTTTTT
-	TRBV29-1	TRBD1	TRBJ2-7	CSVGGQGIYEQYF	TGCAGCGTTGGGGGACAGGGGATTTACGAGCAGTACTTC
-	TRBV7-3	-	TRBJ1-1	CASSLGPGNTEAFF	TGTGCCAGCAGCTTAGGGCCGGGAAACACTGAAGCTTTCTTT
few	TRBV5-1	-	TRBJ2-6	CASKETGANVLTF	TGCGCCAGCAAGGAGACTGGGGCCAACGTCCTGACTTTC
few	TRBV7-9	TRBD2	TRBJ2-7	CASSLGRGGHEQYF	TGTGCCAGCAGCTTAGGCCGGGGGGGCCACGAGCAGTACTTC
few	TRBV18	-	TRBJ1-6	CASSQAASYNSPLHF	TGTGCCAGCTCACAGGCCGCCTCCTATAATTCACCCCTCCACTTT
few	TRBV2	-	TRBJ2-4	CASRTGGKNIQYF	TGTGCCAGCAGGACAGGCGGCAAAAACATTCAGTACTTC
few	TRBV7-9	-	TRBJ2-2	CASSLETSITGELFF	TGTGCCAGCAGCTTAGAAACGTCTATTACCGGGGAGCTGTTTTTT
few	TRBV28	-	TRBJ2-6	CAIQQVSGANVLTF	TGTGCCATCCAGCAGGTCTCTGGGGCCAACGTCCTGACTTTC
few	TRBV4-3	-	TRBJ1-2	CASSQVSSYYGYTF	TGCGCCAGCAGCCAAGTTTCCAGCTACTATGGCTACACCTTC
-	TRBV7-9	TRBD1	TRBJ1-6	CASRATGESPLHF	TGTGCCAGCAGAGCTACAGGGGAATCACCCCTCCACTTT
few	TRBV9	TRBD1	TRBJ2-3	CASSPGTGPQHGTQYF	TGTGCCAGCAGCCCGGGGACAGGGCCGCAACACGGTACGCAGTATTTT
-	TRBV7-8	-	TRBJ1-2	CASSSRSGGTYGYTF	TGTGCCAGCAGCTCTAGATCGGGGGGCACCTATGGCTACACCTTC
-	TRBV7-9	TRBD1	TRBJ1-1	CASSLTGQAQENTEAFF	TGTGCCAGCAGCTTAACGGGACAGGCGCAAGAGAACACTGAAGCTTTCTTT
-	TRBV15	-	TRBJ1-6	CATAEGGSSYNSPLHF	TGTGCCACGGCCGAGGGAGGGAGCTCCTATAATTCACCCCTCCACTTT
-	TRBV7-3	-	TRBJ2-3	CASSSRAGTKNGDTQYF	TGTGCCAGCAGCTCCCGAGCCGGGACAAAAAACGGAGATACGCAGTATTTT
-	TRBV18	TRBD2	TRBJ2-3	CASSLGVAGADTQYF	TGTGCCAGCTCGCTGGGTGTCGCGGGAGCAGATACGCAGTATTTT
few	TRBV10-3	TRBD1	TRBJ2-7	CAIRSTLDRDEHEQYF	TGTGCCATCAGATCGACCTTAGACAGGGACGAGCACGAGCAGTACTTC
-	TRBV7-9	-	TRBJ1-3	CASSFPRGRGNTIYF	TGTGCCAGCAGTTTCCCCCGGGGGAGGGGAAACACCATATATTTT
-	TRBV4-1	TRBD2	TRBJ2-3	CASSQGTSRDTQYF	TGCGCCAGCAGCCAAGGGACTAGCAGAGATACGCAGTATTTT
-	TRBV7-8	TRBD1	TRBJ2-1	CASSFLRQGAYNEQFF	TGTGCCAGCAGCTTTCTCAGACAGGGGGCCTACAATGAGCAGTTCTTC
-	TRBV9	-	TRBJ2-7	CASSVGSYEQYF	TGTGCCAGCAGCGTAGGATCCTACGAGCAGTACTTC
-	TRBV5-1	TRBD1	TRBJ1-1	CASSLGQGVPEAFF	TGCGCCAGCAGCTTAGGACAGGGGGTTCCTGAAGCTTTCTTT
few	TRBV11-1	TRBD1	TRBJ1-1	CASSLKGAGEAFF	TGTGCCAGCAGCTTAAAGGGGGCTGGTGAAGCTTTCTTT
few	TRBV2	TRBD1	TRBJ1-1	CASSLGTARAFF	TGTGCCAGCAGCCTCGGGACAGCCCGAGCTTTCTTT
few	TRBV15	-	TRBJ2-2	CATSRDSAGGGELFF	TGTGCCACCAGCAGAGATTCGGCAGGTGGCGGGGAGCTGTTTTTT
-	TRBV23-1	TRBD1	TRBJ1-1	CATPPGQGARDEAFF	TGCGCCACTCCCCCTGGGCAGGGGGCGCGGGATGAAGCTTTCTTT
few	TRBV5-6	-	TRBJ1-2	CASSPVGVDGYTF	TGTGCCAGCAGCCCAGTAGGGGTGGATGGCTACACCTTC
-	TRBV6-5	-	TRBJ2-7	CASSYRPGAAYEQYF	TGTGCCAGCAGTTACAGGCCAGGGGCAGCCTACGAGCAGTACTTC
-	TRBV4-1	-	TRBJ2-1	CASSFRDRGTSGRVSEQFF	TGCGCCAGCAGCTTCCGGGACAGGGGCACTAGCGGGAGAGTTAGTGAGCAGTTCTTC
few	TRBV25-1	TRBD1	TRBJ2-1	CASSGQGYNEQFF	TGTGCCAGCAGTGGACAGGGGTACAATGAGCAGTTCTTC
-	TRBV2	TRBD1	TRBJ1-2	CASREGQNYGYTF	TGTGCCAGCAGAGAGGGACAGAACTATGGCTACACCTTC
few	TRBV28	-	TRBJ2-6	CASSLPGHASGANVLTF	TGTGCCAGCAGTTTACCTGGACACGCCTCTGGGGCCAACGTCCTGACTTTC
-	TRBV9	-	TRBJ2-5	CASSGTLAPWETQYF	TGTGCCAGCAGCGGAACACTAGCACCGTGGGAGACCCAGTACTTC